The 8 T cell receptor beta chains below come from one sample, sequenced in a study of response to subunit inactivated influenza vaccine. TCRdb re-derived calls from the RT-PCR reads in MiXCR, one entry per CDR3 protein. The data hold around 490,000 distinct CDR3 sequences, with around 8% observed a single time. The material was PBMCs from blood, obtained less than 30 months after vaccination. These receptors originate from a man in his fifties or sixties who received an inactivated influenza vaccine.

The V and J genes are TRBV27 and TRBJ1-5; the D is unclear. The CDR3 contains 14 residues. The V gene lost 3 bases and the J gene lost 2 bases, with 8 bases spanning the gap. Germline V gene lookup returns CDR1 MNHEY and CDR2 SMNVEV (reference sequence). The DNA of the CDR3 is TGTGCCAGCAGTTTGAGCTTGGGCAATCAGCCCCAGCATTTT. Translated: CASSLSLGNQPQHF.

This sequence joins TRBV19 and TRBJ2-7; D might be TRBD1 or TRBD2, each matching 5 bases. Deletions cut 5 bases from V and 2 bases from J, with 16 bases between. The CDR3 loop spans 15 amino acids. Germline CDR1 is LNHDA and CDR2 is SQIVND (reference sequence). Here the CDR3 DNA reads TGTGCCAGTAGTCCCCTACCGGGACGGACCTACGAGCAGTACTTC. It is translated as CASSPLPGRTYEQYF.

This clonotype was picked up many times. V usage is TRBV15 and J usage is TRBJ2-2; perhaps TRBD2 as D (5 bases). Trimming cost V 1 base and J 6 bases, with 6 bases left between them. This CDR3 contains 13 residues. The V gene's germline CDR1 is LNHNV and CDR2 YYDKDF (reference sequence). The CDR3 is CATSRVGAGELFF. In nucleotides, the CDR3 is TGTGCCACCAGCAGAGTCGGGGCCGGGGAGCTGTTTTTT.

This chain joins TRBV27 and TRBJ2-2; 13 bases fit TRBD2. This CDR3 has 17 residues. With 6 bases clipped from V and 1 base from J, the junction kept 5 bases outside the gene matches. Germline CDR1 MNHEY, CDR2 SMNVEV (reference sequence). Written as DNA, the CDR3 is TGTGCCAGCAGCTTGGGACTAGCGGGATTGAACACCGGGGAGCTGTTTTTT. Amino acids: CASSLGLAGLNTGELFF.

Only a few counts were recorded for this clonotype. The chain employs TRBV20-1 and TRBJ2-1; 13 bases agree with TRBD2. V gave up 3 bases and J gave up 1 base; unmatched junction bases: 9. From germline, CDR1 is DFQATT and CDR2 SNEGSKA (reference sequence). The CDR3 has 18 amino acids. The CDR3 coding sequence is TGCAGTGCTAGGGCCCCCGGGACTAGCGGGAAATCCTACAATGAGCAGTTCTTC. Translating gives CSARAPGTSGKSYNEQFF.

This clonotype appeared a few times. The J gene is TRBJ2-5, the V gene TRBV5-1; D is perhaps TRBD1 or TRBD2 (6 bases each). In germline, CDR1 is SGHRS, CDR2 YFSETQ. Trimming cost V 3 bases and J 5 bases, with 14 bases left between them. The CDR3 extends over 14 amino acids. This CDR3 reads CASSYPGGEETQYF. The CDR3 DNA follows: TGCGCCAGCAGCTACCCCGGGGGCGAGGAGACCCAGTACTTC.

This clonotype was seen ten or more times. J is TRBJ2-7 and V is TRBV15, with 10 nucleotides matching TRBD2. Germline V gives CDR1 LNHNV, CDR2 YYDKDF (reference sequence). This CDR3 region has 16 residues. Trimming cost V 3 bases and J 3 bases; bases outside gene matches: 8. Here the CDR3 DNA reads TGTGCCACCAGCAGGGATCTAGCGGGAGAAATCTACGAGCAGTACTTC. It translates to CATSRDLAGEIYEQYF.

This clonotype appeared many times. The V gene is TRBV4-2, the J gene TRBJ1-3; unclear D gene. Per germline, CDR1 LGHNA and CDR2 YNFKEQ. This CDR3 has 15 residues. The V and J ends lost 1 base and 3 bases respectively, with 10 bases between them. CDR3 bases: TGTGCCAGCAGCCAAGGACAAGCCGGTGGAAACACCATATATTTT. Its protein is CASSQGQAGGNTIYF.